The rows below give T cell receptor beta chains drawn from one sample of a study of cytomegalovirus exposure and HLA in healthy donors. TCRdb keeps only in-frame clones here, not all; method: immunoSEQ multiplex PCR. Of some 150,000 clones listed, under 70% are singletons. Sequenced sample: PBMCs. These receptors were collected from a woman aged 30 to 39 in good health and CMV-seropositive. Both conserved end residues are part of each CDR3. Fields, in order: D gene, V gene, J gene, CDR3 length, clone size, CDR3 DNA, CDR3 protein. A D gene is named only where the DNA matches it firmly. Only some rows state a clone size, as once, few, many or a class for expanded clones.

NA	TRBV28	TRBJ2-7	14	once	TGTGCCAGCTCCCCCAGGAGGAGCTCCTACGAGCAGTACTTC	CASSPRRSSYEQYF
TRBD2	TRBV19	TRBJ2-1	14	NA	TGTGCCAGTGGTAGCGGGAGGGCCGTCAATGAGCAGTTCTTC	CASGSGRAVNEQFF
TRBD1	TRBV13	TRBJ2-5	14	NA	TGTGCCAGCAGCTTCTTGACAGGGGCAGAGACCCAGTACTTC	CASSFLTGAETQYF
TRBD1	TRBV10-1	TRBJ1-2	16	NA	TGCGCCAGCAGTGACTTAGGAGAGGGGGCGTTCTATGGCTACACCTTC	CASSDLGEGAFYGYTF
TRBD1	TRBV6-5	TRBJ1-4	14	few	TGTGCCAGCAGTTCCGGGACAGCTAATGAAAAACTGTTTTTT	CASSSGTANEKLFF
NA	TRBV5-1	TRBJ2-2	18	NA	TGCGCCAGCAGCTCCCTGATCGTCCAGGGTGAGAGTACCGGGGAGCTGTTTTTT	CASSSLIVQGESTGELFF
NA	TRBV30	TRBJ2-7	14	NA	TGTGCCTGGAGTGTACGCGGGACCACGGGCGAGCAGTACTTC	CAWSVRGTTGEQYF
NA	TRBV7-9	TRBJ1-1	12	NA	TGTGCCAGCAGCTTCAGGTACACTGAAGCTTTCTTT	CASSFRYTEAFF
NA	TRBV7-9	TRBJ2-7	13	once	TGTGCCAGCAGTTACAGTGATTTTAGGGAGCAGTACTTC	CASSYSDFREQYF
NA	TRBV9	TRBJ2-3	12	few	TGTGCCAGCAGCGTTAGCCCGGATACGCAGTATTTT	CASSVSPDTQYF
NA	TRBV19	TRBJ1-2	16	NA	TGTGCCAGTAGTTTGGAAGCAGGGGCAGCTAACTATGGCTACACCTTC	CASSLEAGAANYGYTF
TRBD2	TRBV29-1	TRBJ2-5	14	few	TGCAGCGGGGATACTAGCGGGGGTGGGGAGACCCAGTACTTC	CSGDTSGGGETQYF
NA	TRBV15	TRBJ1-1	13	NA	TGTGCCACCAGCAGAGCGGGGTCTGATAGGGCTTTCTTT	CATSRAGSDRAFF
TRBD1	TRBV4-1	TRBJ1-1	19	NA	TGCGCCAGCAGCCAACTACTCCTGTACACAGACAGGGAGAGGACTGAAGCTTTCTTT	CASSQLLLYTDRERTEAFF
NA	TRBV2	TRBJ2-1	14	NA	TGTGCCAGCTATCCGAGCAGGCCTTACAATGAGCAGTTCTTC	CASYPSRPYNEQFF
TRBD1	TRBV7-6	TRBJ2-1	13	NA	TGTGCCAGCAGCCAACAGGGGGGCAATGAGCAGTTCTTC	CASSQQGGNEQFF
NA	TRBV4-1	TRBJ2-7	13	NA	TGCGCCAGCGGGAGTCATGGCCCCTACGAGCAGTACTTC	CASGSHGPYEQYF
NA	TRBV23-1	TRBJ2-2	16	NA	TGCGCCAGCAGTCAATCCCGGGACAAGAACACCGGGGAGCTGTTTTTT	CASSQSRDKNTGELFF
NA	TRBV9	TRBJ1-2	16	NA	TGTGCCAGCACCCCCGGGTCTGCGCCGACTAACTATGGCTACACCTTC	CASTPGSAPTNYGYTF
TRBD2	TRBV2	TRBJ2-3	17	few	TGTGCCAGCAGTGAAGCGGGACTAGCGGGGGGTCGAGATACGCAGTATTTT	CASSEAGLAGGRDTQYF
TRBD2	TRBV5-1	TRBJ2-1	15	few	TGCGCCAGCAGCTTGGCTGGCGGGAGAGGGGATGAGCAGTTCTTC	CASSLAGGRGDEQFF
NA	TRBV28	TRBJ1-3	14	once	TGTGCCAGCAGTTTAGAGGGCAGCCGAAACACCATATATTTT	CASSLEGSRNTIYF
TRBD2	TRBV4-2	TRBJ2-3	18	once	TGTGCCAGCAGCCAAGGGACTAGCGGGGGACCGAGCACAGATACGCAGTATTTT	CASSQGTSGGPSTDTQYF
NA	TRBV4-2	TRBJ2-1	12	NA	TGTGCCAGCAGCCTAAACGGGGATGAGCAGTTCTTC	CASSLNGDEQFF
TRBD2	TRBV4-1	TRBJ2-7	15	NA	TGCGCCAGCAGCCAAGTTTCTGCGGGAGTGGGCGAGCAGTACTTC	CASSQVSAGVGEQYF
NA	TRBV10-3	TRBJ1-6	13	few	TGTGCCATCAGTGAGTCAAATTTAGAGGCCCTCCACTTT	CAISESNLEALHF
NA	TRBV6-1	TRBJ1-2	12	NA	TGTGCCAGCAGTGAGGTTGCGGGTGGCTACACCTTC	CASSEVAGGYTF
NA	TRBV7-8	TRBJ1-2	13	few	TGTGCCAGCAGCTTAGGCAGGTTTCTTGGCTACACCTTC	CASSLGRFLGYTF
NA	TRBV15	TRBJ2-7	15	NA	TGTGCCACCAGCAGGGGACACCTGGAATCCTACGAGCAGTACTTC	CATSRGHLESYEQYF
TRBD2	TRBV5-1	TRBJ2-3	17	NA	TGCGCCAGCAGCTTTGGTGGACTAGCGGGAGGGGTGGATACGCAGTATTTT	CASSFGGLAGGVDTQYF
NA	TRBV5-5	TRBJ1-5	15	few	TGTGCCAGCAGCTTGGATCAGGGAGGGAATCAGCCCCAGCATTTT	CASSLDQGGNQPQHF
NA	TRBV6-5	TRBJ1-3	16	NA	TGTGCCAGCAGTTACTCGCGTCCAGGGGCGGGAAACACCATATATTTT	CASSYSRPGAGNTIYF